This T cell receptor beta chain is from a study of neurological immune-mediated disorders. One entry per CDR3 protein results from TCRdb running MiXCR on the 5' RACE reads. The repertoire holds under 80,000 distinct CDR3 sequences, with approximately 14% as singletons. This clonotype has ten or more counts. The V gene end was trimmed by 0 bases and the J gene end by 6 bases; junction bases not matched to a gene: 7. Germline CDR1 SGHKS, CDR2 YYEKEE (reference sequence). This CDR3 is built from 16 residues. The group of healthy controls was made up of people who were blood bank volunteers in Maryland, USA. 2 million PBMCs stored at -80 C were the source of the unsorted libraries.

The J gene is TRBJ2-3, the V gene TRBV5-5; 10 bases map to TRBD2. Material: PBMCs. This sequence was found in a woman between 50 and 59 years old in good health. The CDR3 sequence is CASSLDPSGGADTQYF. Written as DNA, the CDR3 is TGTGCCAGCAGCTTGGACCCTAGCGGGGGTGCGGATACGCAGTATTTT.